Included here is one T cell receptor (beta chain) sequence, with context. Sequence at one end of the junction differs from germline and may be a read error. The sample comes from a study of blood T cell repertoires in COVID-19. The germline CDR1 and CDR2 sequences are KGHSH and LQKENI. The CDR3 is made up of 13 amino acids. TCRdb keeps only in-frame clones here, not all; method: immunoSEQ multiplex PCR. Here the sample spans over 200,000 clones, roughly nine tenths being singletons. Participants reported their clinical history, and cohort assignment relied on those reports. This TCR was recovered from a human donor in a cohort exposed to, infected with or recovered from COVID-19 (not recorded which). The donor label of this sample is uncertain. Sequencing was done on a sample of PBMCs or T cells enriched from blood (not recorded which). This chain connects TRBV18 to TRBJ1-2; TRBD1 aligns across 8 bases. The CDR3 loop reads CASSAGTGAGVLF. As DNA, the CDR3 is TGTGCCAGCTCGGCCGGGACAGGTGCCGGGGTGCTCTTC.